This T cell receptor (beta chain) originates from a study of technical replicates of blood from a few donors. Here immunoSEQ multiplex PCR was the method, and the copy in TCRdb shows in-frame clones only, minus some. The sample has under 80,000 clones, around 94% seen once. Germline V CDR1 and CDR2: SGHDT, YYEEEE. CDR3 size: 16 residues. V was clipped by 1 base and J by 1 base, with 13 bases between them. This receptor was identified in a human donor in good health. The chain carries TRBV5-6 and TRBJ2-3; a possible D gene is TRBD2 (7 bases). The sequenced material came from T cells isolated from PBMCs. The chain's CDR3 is CASSLRGRGGTDTQYF. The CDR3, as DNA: TGTGCCAGCAGCTTGAGGGGGAGGGGGGGCACAGATACGCAGTATTTT.